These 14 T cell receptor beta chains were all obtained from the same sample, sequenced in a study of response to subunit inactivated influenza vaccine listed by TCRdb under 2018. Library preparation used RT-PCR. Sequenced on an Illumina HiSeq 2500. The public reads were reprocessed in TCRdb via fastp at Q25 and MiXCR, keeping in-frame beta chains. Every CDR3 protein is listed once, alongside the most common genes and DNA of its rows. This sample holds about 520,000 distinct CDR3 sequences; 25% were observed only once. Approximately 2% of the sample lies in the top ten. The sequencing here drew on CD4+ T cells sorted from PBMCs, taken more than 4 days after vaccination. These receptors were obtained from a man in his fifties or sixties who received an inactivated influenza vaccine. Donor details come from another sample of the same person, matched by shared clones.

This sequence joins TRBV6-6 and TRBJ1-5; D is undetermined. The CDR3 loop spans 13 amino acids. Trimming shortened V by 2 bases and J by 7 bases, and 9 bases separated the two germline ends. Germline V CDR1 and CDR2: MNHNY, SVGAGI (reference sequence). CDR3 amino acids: CASSYMPEQPQHF. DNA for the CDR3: TGTGCCAGCAGTTACATGCCGGAGCAGCCCCAGCATTTT.

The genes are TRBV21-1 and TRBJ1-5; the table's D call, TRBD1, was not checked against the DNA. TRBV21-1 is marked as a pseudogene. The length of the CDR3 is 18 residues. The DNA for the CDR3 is TGTGCCAGCAGCCTGAGGGACAGGGAAAGGTGTGGCAATCAGCCCCAGCATTTT. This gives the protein CASSLRDRERCGNQPQHF.

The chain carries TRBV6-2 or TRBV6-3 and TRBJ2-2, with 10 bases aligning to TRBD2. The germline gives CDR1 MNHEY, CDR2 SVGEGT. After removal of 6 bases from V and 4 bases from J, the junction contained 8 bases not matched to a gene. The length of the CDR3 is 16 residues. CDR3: CASSYSSGRPTGELFF. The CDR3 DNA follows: TGTGCCAGCAGCTATAGTAGCGGGAGGCCCACCGGGGAGCTGTTTTTT.

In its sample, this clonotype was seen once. CDR3 sequence (DNA): TGTGCCAGTAGTATCAGGGGAGGGGACGGGGAGCTGTTTTTT. This codes for CASSIRGGDGELFF. The chain joins TRBV19 to TRBJ2-2; TRBD2 is a possible D gene (7 bases). V was clipped by 3 bases and J by 7 bases, with 12 bases between them. Germline loops: CDR1 LNHDA, CDR2 SQIVND (reference sequence). The CDR3 is made up of 14 amino acids.

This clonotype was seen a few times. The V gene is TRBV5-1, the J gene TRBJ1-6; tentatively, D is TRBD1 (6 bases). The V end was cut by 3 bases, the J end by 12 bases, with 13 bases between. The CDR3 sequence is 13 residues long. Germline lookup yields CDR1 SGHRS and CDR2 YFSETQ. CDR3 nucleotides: TGCGCCAGCAGCTACACACAGGGTCAACCCCTCCACTTT. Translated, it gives CASSYTQGQPLHF.

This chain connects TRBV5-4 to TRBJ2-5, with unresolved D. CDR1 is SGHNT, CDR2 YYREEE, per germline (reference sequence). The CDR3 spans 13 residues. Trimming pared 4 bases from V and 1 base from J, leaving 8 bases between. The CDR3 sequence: CASSHRVQETQYF. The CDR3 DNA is TGTGCCAGCAGCCATCGGGTCCAAGAGACCCAGTACTTC.

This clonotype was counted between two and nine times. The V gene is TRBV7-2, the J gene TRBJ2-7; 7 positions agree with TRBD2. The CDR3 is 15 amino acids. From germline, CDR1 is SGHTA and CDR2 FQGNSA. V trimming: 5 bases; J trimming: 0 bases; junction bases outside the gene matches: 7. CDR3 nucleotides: TGTGCCAGCAGCCCCATGGGAGGGCTCTCCTACGAGCAGTACTTC. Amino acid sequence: CASSPMGGLSYEQYF.

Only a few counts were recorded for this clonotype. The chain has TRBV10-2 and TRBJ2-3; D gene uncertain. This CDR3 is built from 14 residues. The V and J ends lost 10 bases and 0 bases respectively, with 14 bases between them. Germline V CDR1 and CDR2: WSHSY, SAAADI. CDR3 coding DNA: TGCGCCACTTCGGACCGGCTTAGCACAGATACGCAGTATTTT. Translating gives CATSDRLSTDTQYF.

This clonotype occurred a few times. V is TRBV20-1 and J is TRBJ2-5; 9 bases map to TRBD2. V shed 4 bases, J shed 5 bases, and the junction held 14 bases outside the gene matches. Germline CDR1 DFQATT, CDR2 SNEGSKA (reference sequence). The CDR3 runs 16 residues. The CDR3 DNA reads TGCAGTGCTACCTCGCGGGAGGGGAAAGGATGGGAGACCCAGTACTTC. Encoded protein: CSATSREGKGWETQYF.

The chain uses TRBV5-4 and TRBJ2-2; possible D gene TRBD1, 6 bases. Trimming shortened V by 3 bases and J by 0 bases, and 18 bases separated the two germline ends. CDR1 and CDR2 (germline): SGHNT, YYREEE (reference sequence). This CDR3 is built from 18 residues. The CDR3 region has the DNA TGTGCCAGCAGCTCGGGTAGAGAACGGACAGCGAACACCGGGGAGCTGTTTTTT. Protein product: CASSSGRERTANTGELFF.

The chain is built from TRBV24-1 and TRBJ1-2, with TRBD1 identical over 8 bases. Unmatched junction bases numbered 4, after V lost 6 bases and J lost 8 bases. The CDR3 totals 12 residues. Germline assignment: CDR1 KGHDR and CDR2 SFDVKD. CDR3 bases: TGTGCCACCAGTAGGTCAGGGGGCGGCTACACCTTC. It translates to CATSRSGGGYTF.

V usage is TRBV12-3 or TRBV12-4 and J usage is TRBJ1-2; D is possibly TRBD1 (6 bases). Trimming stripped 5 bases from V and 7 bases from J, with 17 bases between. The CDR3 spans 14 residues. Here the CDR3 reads CASSIRQAAAGYTF. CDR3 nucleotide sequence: TGTGCCAGCAGTATCCGACAGGCCGCGGCTGGCTACACCTTC.

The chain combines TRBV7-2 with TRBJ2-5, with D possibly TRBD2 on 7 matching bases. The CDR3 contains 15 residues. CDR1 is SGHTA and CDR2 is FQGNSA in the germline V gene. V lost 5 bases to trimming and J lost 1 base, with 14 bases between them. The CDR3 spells CASSLNGGLQETQYF. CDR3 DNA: TGTGCCAGCAGCCTTAACGGGGGGCTCCAAGAGACCCAGTACTTC.

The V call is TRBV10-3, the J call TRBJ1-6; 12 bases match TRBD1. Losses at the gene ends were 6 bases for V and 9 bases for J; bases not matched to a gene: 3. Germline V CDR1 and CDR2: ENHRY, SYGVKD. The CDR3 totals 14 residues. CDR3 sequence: CAIRGTGGASPLHF. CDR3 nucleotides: TGTGCCATCAGGGGGACAGGGGGCGCTTCACCCCTCCACTTT.